A single sample is the source of the 20 T cell receptor beta chains below, sequenced in a study of control samples from healthy donors and cancer patients. Sequencing was performed with immunoSEQ multiplex PCR; in TCRdb, only in-frame clones are kept and a portion is missing. Of more than 100,000 clones in the sample, roughly nine tenths were seen once. The sample consisted of blood. The receptors shown here come from a woman aged 18-35 years in good health.

CDR3 in amino acids: CASSHPEGYYNSPLHF. The CDR3 DNA reads as TGTGCCAGCAGCCACCCCGAGGGCTACTATAATTCACCCCTCCACTTT. This chain joins TRBV28 and TRBJ1-6, with D uncertain. V lost 6 bases and J 3 bases, leaving 15 bases between the germline ends. Germline V lookup: CDR1 MDHEN, CDR2 SYDVKM. There are 16 residues in the CDR3. The variable domain in full, completed from reference TRBV28 and TRBJ1-6, reads DVKVTQSSRYLVKRTGEKVFLECVQDMDHENMFWYRQDPGLGLRLIYFSYDVKMKEKGDIPEGYSVSREKKERFSLILESASTNQTSMYLCASSHPEGYYNSPLHFGNGTRLTVT.

This clone appeared once. The rearrangement links TRBV28 to TRBJ1-2; D remains unclear. Deletions cut 8 bases from V and 3 bases from J, with 7 bases between. This CDR3 is built from 11 residues. Germline CDR1 reads MDHEN; CDR2 reads SYDVKM. This CDR3 is CASGYDYGYTF. As DNA, the CDR3 is TGTGCCAGCGGGTACGACTATGGCTACACCTTC.

The chain carries TRBV28 and TRBJ1-1; tentatively, D is TRBD1 (5 bases). Looked up from germline, CDR1 is MDHEN and CDR2 is SYDVKM. The CDR3 runs to 15 residues. The V end lost 4 bases, the J end lost 4 bases, and 16 bases lay between the germline ends. Here the CDR3 DNA reads TGTGCCAGCAGTTGGGGAGGGGTGAGGGGCACTGAAGCTTTCTTT. It is translated as CASSWGGVRGTEAFF.

The V and J genes are TRBV11-3 and TRBJ2-2; a possible D gene is TRBD2 (5 bases). The ends were cut back, 4 bases at V and 9 bases at J, with 15 bases in the middle. The CDR3 covers 14 residues. In germline, CDR1 is SGHNT, CDR2 YENEEA. CDR3 bases: TGTGCCAGCAGCTCCGAGGGTCGGGGTAGGGAGCTGTTTTTT. Its protein product is CASSSEGRGRELFF.

CDR3 sequence (DNA): TGTGCTAGTGTTCGAGCAGGGGCCTACACAGATACGCAGTATTTT. Its translation is CASVRAGAYTDTQYF. The chain combines TRBV12-5 with TRBJ2-3; D possibly corresponds to TRBD1 (6 bases). Germline V gene data show CDR1 as LGHNT and CDR2 as FRNRAP. The CDR3 loop spans 15 amino acids. V lost 7 bases to trimming and J lost 2 bases, with 16 bases between them.

J is TRBJ2-1 and V is TRBV7-6; the D gene is possibly TRBD2 (6 bases). V lost 1 base and J lost 1, with 17 bases in between. The CDR3 consists of 18 residues. Germline V gene lookup returns CDR1 SGHVS and CDR2 FNYEAQ. DNA for the CDR3: TGTGCCAGCAGCTTAGAGAGAGGACTACCCTCTTCCTACAATGAGCAGTTCTTC. This codes for CASSLERGLPSSYNEQFF.

The J gene is TRBJ1-6, the V gene TRBV4-2; tentatively, D is TRBD1 (5 bases). This CDR3 has 16 amino acids. Germline V gene data show CDR1 as LGHNA and CDR2 as YNFKEQ. V was trimmed by 0 bases and J by 4 bases, leaving 10 bases between them. CDR3 amino acids: CASSQDPDSYNSPLHF. CDR3 nucleotide sequence: TGTGCCAGCAGCCAAGATCCCGACAGTTATAATTCACCCCTCCACTTT.

J is TRBJ2-3 and V is TRBV5-4; a possible D gene is TRBD2 (6 bases). The germline V and J ends were trimmed by 3 bases and 3 bases, with 8 bases remaining between them. CDR3 length equals 13 residues. Germline CDR1 reads SGHNT; CDR2 reads YYREEE (reference sequence). The CDR3 DNA is TGTGCCAGCAGCTCTGGGGGGACAGATACGCAGTATTTT. The encoded protein is CASSSGGTDTQYF.

This clone was seen once. V usage is TRBV7-2 and J usage is TRBJ2-3; D gene unclear. CDR3 size: 14 residues. V gave up 9 bases and J gave up 2 bases, with 15 bases separating them. CDR1 is SGHTA, CDR2 FQGNSA, per germline. The chain's CDR3 is CASTPGGLTDTQYF. The CDR3 DNA reads TGTGCCAGTACCCCAGGCGGCCTCACAGATACGCAGTATTTT.

The chain is built from TRBV28 and TRBJ2-3, with D uncertain. Germline V lookup: CDR1 MDHEN, CDR2 SYDVKM. The CDR3 sequence is 15 residues long. Between the trimmed V and J ends, which lost 2 bases and 2 bases, there was a span of 11 bases. The CDR3 nucleotides are TGTGCCAGCAGTTTAGAGGTACTATACACAGATACGCAGTATTTT. Its translation is CASSLEVLYTDTQYF.

The J gene is TRBJ1-5, the V gene TRBV27; D is ambiguous. Germline CDR1 is MNHEY and CDR2 is SMNVEV (reference sequence). The CDR3 totals 14 residues. V was pared by 0 bases and J by 4 bases, with 7 bases between. DNA for the CDR3: TGTGCCAGCAGTTTATCGCTAGGGAATCAGCCCCAGCATTTT. The encoded protein is CASSLSLGNQPQHF.

V usage is TRBV9 and J usage is TRBJ2-1; 9 bases map to TRBD2. Trimming removed 0 bases from V and 8 bases from J; junction bases left unmatched: 6. The germline CDR1 and CDR2 sequences are SGDLS and YYNGEE. The CDR3 consists of 15 residues. CDR3 DNA sequence: TGTGCCAGCAGCGTAGGTAGCGGGAGAGGTGATGAGCAGTTCTTC. As protein: CASSVGSGRGDEQFF. The whole variable domain, remainder taken from reference TRBV9 and TRBJ2-1, is DSGVTQTPKHLITATGQRVTLRCSPRSGDLSVYWYQQSLDQGLQFLIQYYNGEERAKGNILERFSAQQFPDLHSELNLSSLELGDSALYFCASSVGSGRGDEQFFGPGTRLTVL.

This clone was counted a single time. The rearrangement joins TRBV28 to TRBJ2-7; either TRBD1 or TRBD2 may supply D (6 bases each). Deletions cut 6 bases from V and 7 bases from J, with 22 bases between. The germline V gene encodes CDR1 MDHEN and CDR2 SYDVKM. The CDR3 contains 15 residues. The CDR3 DNA reads TGTGCCAGCAGCTATCCGGGACACCGGGGGAGAGAGCAGTACTTC. Translation: CASSYPGHRGREQYF.

J is TRBJ1-2 and V is TRBV27, with 8 bases lining up with TRBD1. The V gene end was trimmed by 4 bases and the J gene end by 7 bases; junction bases not matched to a gene: 5. CDR3 length: 13 residues. Germline CDR1 MNHEY, CDR2 SMNVEV (reference sequence). This CDR3 reads CASSSDRVSGYTF. CDR3 sequence (DNA): TGTGCCAGCAGTTCGGACAGGGTCAGTGGCTACACCTTC.

The chain carries TRBV7-9 and TRBJ2-7, with TRBD1 matching 9 bases. The germline CDR1 and CDR2 sequences are SEHNR and FQNEAQ (reference sequence). This CDR3 has 15 residues. V trimming: 5 bases; J trimming: 1 base; junction bases outside the gene matches: 6. The CDR3 nucleotides are TGTGCCAGCAGCACCGGACAGGGGTTATCCTACGAGCAGTACTTC. Residues: CASSTGQGLSYEQYF.

V usage is TRBV5-1 and J usage is TRBJ2-2, with no clear D. This CDR3 contains 16 residues. The V end was cut by 0 bases, the J end by 0 bases, with 9 bases between. Germline assignment: CDR1 SGHRS and CDR2 YFSETQ. DNA for the CDR3: TGCGCCAGCAGCTTGGACGGCAGGTCGAACACCGGGGAGCTGTTTTTT. Protein sequence: CASSLDGRSNTGELFF.

This chain connects TRBV27 to TRBJ1-1; D ambiguous. The CDR3 is 13 residues long. Germline V lookup: CDR1 MNHEY, CDR2 SMNVEV (reference sequence). Trimming stripped 2 bases from V and 1 base from J, with 5 bases between. CDR3 sequence (DNA): TGTGCCAGCAGTTTAAGAGAGAACACTGAAGCTTTCTTT. Amino acids: CASSLRENTEAFF.

The chain carries TRBV12-3 or TRBV12-4 and TRBJ1-2; D unclear. V was trimmed by 3 bases and J by 0 bases, leaving 5 bases between them. The CDR3 contains 13 residues. CDR3 amino acids: CASSFTSNYGYTF. DNA of the CDR3: TGTGCCAGCAGTTTCACCTCTAACTATGGCTACACCTTC.

This clone was recorded once. The gene calls are TRBV27 and TRBJ2-2, with D perhaps matching TRBD2 (5 bases). V lost 2 bases, J lost 2 bases, and 9 bases lay in between. This CDR3 is 15 amino acids long. Germline V CDR1 and CDR2: MNHEY, SMNVEV (reference sequence). CDR3 protein: CASSLAADNTGELFF. The CDR3 DNA follows: TGTGCCAGCAGTTTAGCAGCGGATAACACCGGGGAGCTGTTTTTT.

This clone showed up just once. The chain combines TRBV6-6 with TRBJ1-6; no definite D call. Trimming pared 8 bases from V and 7 bases from J, leaving 12 bases between. The V gene's germline CDR1 is MNHNY and CDR2 SVGAGI (reference sequence). The CDR3 totals 13 residues. The chain's CDR3 is CASLPRLNSPLHF. The CDR3 DNA follows: TGTGCCAGCTTGCCACGGTTAAATTCACCCCTCCACTTT.